Below, 17 T cell receptor beta chains from the same sample are listed, as sequenced in a study of blood T cell repertoires in COVID-19. Libraries were prepared by immunoSEQ multiplex PCR; TCRdb keeps only in-frame clonotypes and omits some of them. The sample contains around 300,000 clones, around 90% of which appear only once. Sequenced input: peripheral blood. Receptors were obtained from a middle-aged woman with acute or convalescent COVID-19.

The rearrangement joins TRBV5-5 to TRBJ2-7; possibly TRBD2 for D (5 bases). Trimming left V 1 base short and J 2 bases short, with 10 bases between. Germline V gene sequence: CDR1 SGHKS, CDR2 YYEKEE (reference sequence). The CDR3 has 14 residues. In DNA form, the CDR3 reads TGTGCCAGCAGCTTGCGGGAAGGTACCTACGAGCAGTACGTC. Translated, it gives CASSLREGTYEQYV.

The table lists this clone with a few counts. The rearrangement links TRBV13 to TRBJ1-1; a possible D gene is TRBD1 (6 bases). This CDR3 has 14 amino acids. In germline, CDR1 is PRHDT, CDR2 FYEKMQ (reference sequence). The V and J ends lost 5 bases and 1 base respectively, with 11 bases between them. The CDR3 region is CASSPWGQNTEAFF. CDR3 nucleotide sequence: TGTGCCAGCAGCCCCTGGGGACAGAACACTGAAGCTTTCTTT.

The V call is TRBV6-1, the J call TRBJ1-2; 7 bases are shared with TRBD1. CDR1 MNHNS and CDR2 SASEGT come from the germline V gene. J was trimmed by 1 base and V by 1 base; bases with no gene match: 12. The length of the CDR3 is 18 residues. The CDR3 spells CASSEGMFLGTVNYGYTF. In nucleotides, the CDR3 is TGTGCCAGCAGTGAAGGAATGTTTTTGGGGACAGTTAACTATGGCTACACCTTC.

This clone was counted once. The rearrangement links TRBV3-1 (or the pseudogene TRBV3-2) to TRBJ2-5, with TRBD2 as a possible D gene (5 bases). Germline values: CDR1 LGHDT, CDR2 YNNKEL (reference sequence). The CDR3 loop spans 15 amino acids. V was cut by 3 bases and J by 5 bases, with 16 bases left in between. The CDR3, as DNA: TGTGCCAGCAGCCAGTACACGGGGTCTCATGAGACCCAGTACTTC. Translated, it gives CASSQYTGSHETQYF.

V and J are TRBV18 and TRBJ1-1; D might be TRBD1 (6 bases). This CDR3 contains 15 residues. Germline lookup yields CDR1 KGHSH and CDR2 LQKENI. Trimming left V 3 bases short and J 5 bases short, with 16 bases between. This CDR3 is CASSPTQQGQTEAFF. In DNA form, the CDR3 reads TGTGCCAGCTCACCCACTCAACAGGGACAAACTGAAGCTTTCTTT.

V gene TRBV28 combines with J gene TRBJ2-3; 11 bases fit TRBD2. In germline, CDR1 is MDHEN, CDR2 SYDVKM. The CDR3 has 19 residues. The J segment lost 2 bases and the V segment lost 3 bases, leaving 13 bases of the junction unmatched. The CDR3 DNA is TGTGCCAGCAGTTTGCGGCTAGCGGGGGGCCCTAAATTCACAGATACGCAGTATTTT. The encoded protein is CASSLRLAGGPKFTDTQYF.

The genes are TRBV18 and TRBJ1-1, with a tentative D call TRBD1 (5 bases). The CDR3 contains 18 residues. Germline lookup yields CDR1 KGHSH and CDR2 LQKENI. Trimming stripped 0 bases from V and 0 bases from J, with 17 bases between. Here the CDR3 reads CASSPPTATLGMNTEAFF. In DNA, the CDR3 is TGTGCCAGCTCACCACCGACAGCCACCCTTGGCATGAACACTGAAGCTTTCTTT. Complete variable domain (other parts from reference TRBV18 and TRBJ1-1): NAGVMQNPRHLVRRRGQEARLRCSPMKGHSHVYWYRQLPEEGLKFMVYLQKENIIDESGMPKERFSAEFPKEGPSILRIQQVVRGDSAAYFCASSPPTATLGMNTEAFFGQGTRLTVV.

The V call is TRBV7-9, the J call TRBJ1-6; unclear D gene. Germline CDR1 is SEHNR and CDR2 is FQNEAQ (reference sequence). The CDR3 is 15 residues long. With 1 base removed from V and 7 bases from J, the gap between germline ends came to 11 bases. CDR3 DNA: TGTGCCAGCAGCTTAGGCAGGAATAGGAATTCACCCCTCCACTTT. Residues: CASSLGRNRNSPLHF.

The chain couples TRBV9 to TRBJ2-3; a weak D match, TRBD1 (6 bases). V dropped 3 bases and J dropped 2 bases, with 10 bases sitting between them. This CDR3 has 14 amino acids. In germline, CDR1 is SGDLS, CDR2 YYNGEE. CDR3 protein: CASSDTGPTDTQYF. In DNA, the CDR3 is TGTGCCAGCAGCGACACAGGGCCCACAGATACGCAGTATTTT.

The genes are TRBV2 and TRBJ2-5; TRBD2 agrees at 7 bases. The V and J ends lost 4 bases and 1 base, in that order; junction bases with no gene match: 3. The CDR3 length is 14 residues. Germline-derived CDR1 and CDR2 are SNHLY and FYNNEI. The CDR3 here is CASSGWGGQETQYF. CDR3 in DNA: TGTGCCAGCAGTGGTTGGGGGGGCCAAGAGACCCAGTACTTC.

The chain carries TRBV21-1 and TRBJ2-7; the D segment call TRBD1 is taken from the table without a DNA check. TRBV21-1 is a recognized pseudogene. The CDR3 length is 9 residues. This chain's CDR3 is CARTGKQYV. CDR3 nucleotide sequence: TGTGCCCGCACAGGCAAGCAGTACGTC.

This sequence joins TRBV11-2 and TRBJ1-3; TRBD1 matches 8 bases. Germline CDR1 SGHAT, CDR2 FQNNGV. The CDR3 has 16 residues. V gave up 1 base and J gave up 2 bases; unmatched junction bases: 4. CDR3 sequence: CASSLVQGAPGNTIYF. The CDR3 DNA reads as TGTGCCAGCAGCTTAGTCCAGGGGGCGCCTGGAAACACCATATATTTT.

The chain carries TRBV30 and TRBJ1-1, with D hard to call. The CDR3 loop spans 14 amino acids. Trimming shortened V by 0 bases and J by 4 bases, and 12 bases separated the two germline ends. CDR1 is GTSNPN, CDR2 SVGIG, per germline (reference sequence). CDR3 residues: CAWSVRGSVTEAFF. CDR3 nucleotide sequence: TGTGCCTGGAGTGTAAGAGGGTCGGTCACTGAAGCTTTCTTT.

The chain links TRBV5-1 to TRBJ2-3; 14 nucleotides line up with TRBD2. This CDR3 is built from 18 residues. Germline V CDR1 and CDR2: SGHRS, YFSETQ. J lost 0 bases, V lost 4 bases, and 7 bases had no gene match. For the CDR3, the DNA is TGCGCCAGCAGCCCGGGACTAGCGGGGGCCTCTAGCACAGATACGCAGTATTTT. This sequence encodes CASSPGLAGASSTDTQYF.

This sequence joins TRBV27 and TRBJ2-1, with D possibly TRBD1 on 6 matching bases. Germline V gives CDR1 MNHEY, CDR2 SMNVEV (reference sequence). The CDR3 sequence is 15 residues long. The V end was cut by 7 bases, the J end by 5 bases, with 18 bases between. CDR3 loop: CASKLRDTTNNEQFF. The CDR3 DNA reads TGTGCCAGCAAACTCCGGGACACAACTAACAATGAGCAGTTCTTC.

The table lists this clone with a count of one. The rearrangement links TRBV27 to TRBJ2-3, with 13 bases identical to TRBD2. J was trimmed by 6 bases and V by 3 bases; bases with no gene match: 15. In germline, CDR1 is MNHEY, CDR2 SMNVEV (reference sequence). There are 19 residues in the CDR3. The CDR3 DNA is TGTGCCAGCAGTTTTCGGGGGGGACTAGCGGGGACGCTAAGGGATACGCAGTATTTT. Encoded protein: CASSFRGGLAGTLRDTQYF.

The chain has TRBV19 and TRBJ1-2; D possibly corresponds to TRBD1 (6 bases). Germline CDR1 reads LNHDA; CDR2 reads SQIVND (reference sequence). This CDR3 is 12 amino acids long. The V end lost 11 bases, the J end lost 6 bases, and 16 bases lay between the germline ends. The CDR3 sequence: CAAKDSQDGYTF. The CDR3 coding sequence is TGTGCCGCAAAGGACAGTCAGGATGGCTACACCTTC.